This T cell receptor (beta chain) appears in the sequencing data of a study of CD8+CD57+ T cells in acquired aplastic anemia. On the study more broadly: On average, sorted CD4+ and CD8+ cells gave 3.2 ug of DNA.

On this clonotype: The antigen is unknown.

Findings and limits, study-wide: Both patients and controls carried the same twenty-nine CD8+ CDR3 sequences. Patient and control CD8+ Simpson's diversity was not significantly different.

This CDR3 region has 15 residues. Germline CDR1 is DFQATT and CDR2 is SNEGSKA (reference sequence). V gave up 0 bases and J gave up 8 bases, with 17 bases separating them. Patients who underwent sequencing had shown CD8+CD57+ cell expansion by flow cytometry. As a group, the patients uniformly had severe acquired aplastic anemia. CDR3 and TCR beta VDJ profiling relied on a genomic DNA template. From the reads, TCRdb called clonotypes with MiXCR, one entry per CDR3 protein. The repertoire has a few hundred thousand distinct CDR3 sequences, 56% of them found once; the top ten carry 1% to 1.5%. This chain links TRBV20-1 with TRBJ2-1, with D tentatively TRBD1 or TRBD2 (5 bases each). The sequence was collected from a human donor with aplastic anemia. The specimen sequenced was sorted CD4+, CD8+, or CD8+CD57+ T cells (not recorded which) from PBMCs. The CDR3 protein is CSARDGAGSMDEQFF. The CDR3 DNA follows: TGCAGTGCTAGAGATGGGGCGGGCTCGATGGATGAGCAGTTCTTC.